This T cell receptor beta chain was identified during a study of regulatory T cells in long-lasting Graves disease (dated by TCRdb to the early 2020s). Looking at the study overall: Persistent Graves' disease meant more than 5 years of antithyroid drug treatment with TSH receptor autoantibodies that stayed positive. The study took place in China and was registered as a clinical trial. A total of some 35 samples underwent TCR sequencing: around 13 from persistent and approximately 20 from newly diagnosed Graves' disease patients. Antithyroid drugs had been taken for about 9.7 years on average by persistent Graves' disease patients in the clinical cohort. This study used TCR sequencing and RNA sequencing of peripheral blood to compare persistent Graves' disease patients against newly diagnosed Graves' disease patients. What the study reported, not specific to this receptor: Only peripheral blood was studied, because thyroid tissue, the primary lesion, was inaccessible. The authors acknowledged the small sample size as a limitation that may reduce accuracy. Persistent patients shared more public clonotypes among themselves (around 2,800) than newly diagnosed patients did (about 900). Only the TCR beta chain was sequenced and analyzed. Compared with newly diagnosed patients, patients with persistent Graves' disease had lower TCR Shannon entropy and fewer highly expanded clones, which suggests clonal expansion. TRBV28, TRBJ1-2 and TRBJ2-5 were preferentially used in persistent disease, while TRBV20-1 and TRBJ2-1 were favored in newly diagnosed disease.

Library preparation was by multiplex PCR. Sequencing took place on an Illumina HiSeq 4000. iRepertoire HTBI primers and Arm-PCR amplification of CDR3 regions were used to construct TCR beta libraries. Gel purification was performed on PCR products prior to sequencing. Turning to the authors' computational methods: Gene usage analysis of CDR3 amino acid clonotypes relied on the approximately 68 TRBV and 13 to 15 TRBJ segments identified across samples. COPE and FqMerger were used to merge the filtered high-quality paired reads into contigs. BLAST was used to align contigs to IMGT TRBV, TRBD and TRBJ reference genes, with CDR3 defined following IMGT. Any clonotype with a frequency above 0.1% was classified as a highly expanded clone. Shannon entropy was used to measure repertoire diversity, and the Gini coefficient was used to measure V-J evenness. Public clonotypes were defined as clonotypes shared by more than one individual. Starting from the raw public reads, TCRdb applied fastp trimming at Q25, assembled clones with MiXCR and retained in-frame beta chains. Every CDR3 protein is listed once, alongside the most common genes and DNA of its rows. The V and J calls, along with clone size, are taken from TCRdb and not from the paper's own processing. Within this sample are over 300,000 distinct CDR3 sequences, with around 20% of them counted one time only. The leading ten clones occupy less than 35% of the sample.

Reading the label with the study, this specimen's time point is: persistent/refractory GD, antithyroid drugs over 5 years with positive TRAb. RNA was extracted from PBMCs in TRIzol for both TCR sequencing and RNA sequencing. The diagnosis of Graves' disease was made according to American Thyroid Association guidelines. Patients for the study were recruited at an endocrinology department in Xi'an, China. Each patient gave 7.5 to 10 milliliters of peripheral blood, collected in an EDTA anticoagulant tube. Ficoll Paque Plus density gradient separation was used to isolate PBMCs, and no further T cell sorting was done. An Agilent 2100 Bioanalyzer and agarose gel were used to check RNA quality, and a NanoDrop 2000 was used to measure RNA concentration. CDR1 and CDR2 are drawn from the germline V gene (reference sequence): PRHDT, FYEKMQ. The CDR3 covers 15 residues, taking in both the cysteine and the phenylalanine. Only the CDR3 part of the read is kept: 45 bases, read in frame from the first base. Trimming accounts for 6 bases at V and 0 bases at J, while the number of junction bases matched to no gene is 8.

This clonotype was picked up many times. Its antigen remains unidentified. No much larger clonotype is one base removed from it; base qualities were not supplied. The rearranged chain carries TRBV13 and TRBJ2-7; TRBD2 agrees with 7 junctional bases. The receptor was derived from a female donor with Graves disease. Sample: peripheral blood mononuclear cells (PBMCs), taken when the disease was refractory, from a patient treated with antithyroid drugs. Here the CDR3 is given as CASRSWASGSYEQYF. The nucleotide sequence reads TGTGCCAGCAGGAGTTGGGCTAGCGGCTCCTACGAGCAGTACTTC.